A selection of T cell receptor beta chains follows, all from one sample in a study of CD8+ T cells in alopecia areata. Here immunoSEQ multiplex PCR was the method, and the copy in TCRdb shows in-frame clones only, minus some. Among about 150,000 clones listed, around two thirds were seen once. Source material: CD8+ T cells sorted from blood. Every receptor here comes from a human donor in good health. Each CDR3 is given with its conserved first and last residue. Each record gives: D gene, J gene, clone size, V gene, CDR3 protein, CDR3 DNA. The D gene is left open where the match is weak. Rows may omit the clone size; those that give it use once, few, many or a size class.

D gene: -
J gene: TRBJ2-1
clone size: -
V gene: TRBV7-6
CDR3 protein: CASSLGVASEQFF
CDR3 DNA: TGTGCCAGCAGCTTAGGGGTAGCTAGCGAGCAGTTCTTC

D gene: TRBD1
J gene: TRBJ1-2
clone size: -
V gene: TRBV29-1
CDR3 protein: CSVEDRTGAGYTF
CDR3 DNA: TGCAGCGTTGAAGATAGGACAGGGGCTGGCTACACCTTC

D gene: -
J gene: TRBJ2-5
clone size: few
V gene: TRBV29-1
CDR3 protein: CSVGIYGPEGETQYF
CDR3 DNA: TGCAGCGTTGGAATCTATGGACCCGAGGGAGAGACCCAGTACTTC

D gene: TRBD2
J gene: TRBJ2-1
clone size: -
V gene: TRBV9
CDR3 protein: CASRTSGEGNEQFF
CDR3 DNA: TGTGCCAGCAGAACTAGCGGGGAGGGCAATGAGCAGTTCTTC

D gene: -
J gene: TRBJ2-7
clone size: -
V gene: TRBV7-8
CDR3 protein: CASSDTYEQYF
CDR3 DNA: TGTGCCAGCAGCGATACGTACGAGCAGTACTTC

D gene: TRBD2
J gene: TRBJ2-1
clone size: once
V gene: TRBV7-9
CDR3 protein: CASSLAGTSGIVPYNEQFF
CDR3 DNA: TGTGCCAGCAGCTTAGCCGGGACTAGCGGGATCGTACCCTACAATGAGCAGTTCTTC

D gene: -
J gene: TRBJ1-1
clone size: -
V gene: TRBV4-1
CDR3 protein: CASSQLSGLAFF
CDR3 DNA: TGCGCCAGCAGCCAACTATCAGGGTTAGCTTTCTTT

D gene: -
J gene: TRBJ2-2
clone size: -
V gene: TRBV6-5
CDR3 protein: CASRGNGELFF
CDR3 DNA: TGTGCCAGCAGGGGGAACGGGGAGCTGTTTTTT

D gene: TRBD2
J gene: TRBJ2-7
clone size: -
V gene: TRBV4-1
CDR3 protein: CASRPLAGVREQYF
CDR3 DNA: TGCGCCAGCAGACCTCTAGCGGGAGTTAGGGAGCAGTACTTC

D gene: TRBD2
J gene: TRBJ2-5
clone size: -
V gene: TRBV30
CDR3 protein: CAWSATSGQETQYF
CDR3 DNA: TGTGCCTGGAGTGCGACTAGCGGACAAGAGACCCAGTACTTC

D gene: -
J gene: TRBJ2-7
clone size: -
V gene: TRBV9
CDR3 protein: CASSVAPGDEQYF
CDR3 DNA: TGTGCCAGCAGCGTAGCGCCGGGGGACGAGCAGTACTTC

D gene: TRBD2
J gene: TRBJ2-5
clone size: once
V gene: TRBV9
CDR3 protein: CASSERTSGGETQYF
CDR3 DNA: TGTGCCAGCAGCGAGCGGACTAGCGGCGGGGAGACCCAGTACTTC

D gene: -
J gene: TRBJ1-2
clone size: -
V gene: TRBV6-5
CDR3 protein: CASSLGGRNYGYTF
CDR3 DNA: TGTGCCAGCAGCCTCGGAGGGAGAAACTATGGCTACACCTTC

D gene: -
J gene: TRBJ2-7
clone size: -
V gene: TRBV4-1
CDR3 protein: CASSQQTGITNSYEQYF
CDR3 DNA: TGCGCCAGCAGCCAACAAACAGGGATCACCAACTCCTACGAGCAGTACTTC

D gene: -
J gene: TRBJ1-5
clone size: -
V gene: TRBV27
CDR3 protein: CASSPRGAGNQPQHF
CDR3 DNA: TGTGCCAGCAGTCCCCGGGGGGCAGGCAATCAGCCCCAGCATTTT

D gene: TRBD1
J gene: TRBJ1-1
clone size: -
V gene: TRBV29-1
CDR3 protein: CSVRGGGLTGMNTEAFF
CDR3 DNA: TGCAGCGTTCGAGGAGGAGGGCTGACAGGGATGAACACTGAAGCTTTCTTT

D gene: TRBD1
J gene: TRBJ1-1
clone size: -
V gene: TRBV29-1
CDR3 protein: CSVTGLNTEAFF
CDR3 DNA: TGCAGCGTGACAGGGCTGAACACTGAAGCTTTCTTT

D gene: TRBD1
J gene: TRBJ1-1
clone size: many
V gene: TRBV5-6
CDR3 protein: CASSENRGTTEAFF
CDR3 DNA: TGTGCCAGCAGCGAAAACAGGGGGACCACTGAAGCTTTCTTT

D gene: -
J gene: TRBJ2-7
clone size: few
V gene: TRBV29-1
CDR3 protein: CSVEGTGPYEQYF
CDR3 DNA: TGCAGCGTAGAGGGGACGGGCCCTTACGAGCAGTACTTC

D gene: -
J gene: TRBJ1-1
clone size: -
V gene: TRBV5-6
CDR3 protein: CASSLGGPDTEAFF
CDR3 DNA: TGTGCCAGCAGCTTGGGAGGCCCCGACACTGAAGCTTTCTTT

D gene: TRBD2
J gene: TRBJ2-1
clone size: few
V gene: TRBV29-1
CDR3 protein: CSVGGTSGLNEQFF
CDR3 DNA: TGCAGCGTTGGGGGGACTAGCGGGTTAAATGAGCAGTTCTTC

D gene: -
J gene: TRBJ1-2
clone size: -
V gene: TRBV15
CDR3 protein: CATSGGTLWNGYTF
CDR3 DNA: TGTGCCACCAGCGGAGGCACTCTATGGAATGGCTACACCTTC

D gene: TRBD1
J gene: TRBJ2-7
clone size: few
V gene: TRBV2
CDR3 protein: CASDRDSYYEQYF
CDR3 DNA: TGTGCCAGCGACCGGGACAGCTACTACGAGCAGTACTTC

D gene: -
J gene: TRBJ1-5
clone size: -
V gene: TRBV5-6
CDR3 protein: CASSYSNQPQHF
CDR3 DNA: TGTGCCAGCAGCTACAGCAATCAGCCCCAGCATTTT

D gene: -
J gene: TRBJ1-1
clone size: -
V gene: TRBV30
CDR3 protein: CAWTPYTEAFF
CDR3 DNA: TGTGCCTGGACCCCATACACTGAAGCTTTCTTT

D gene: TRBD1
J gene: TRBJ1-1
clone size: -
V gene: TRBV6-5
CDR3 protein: CASSYSTGGTEAFF
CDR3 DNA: TGTGCCAGCAGTTACTCAACAGGGGGCACTGAAGCTTTCTTT

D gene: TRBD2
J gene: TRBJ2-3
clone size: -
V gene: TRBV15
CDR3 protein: CATSRDESGRDTDTQYF
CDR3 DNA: TGTGCCACCAGCAGAGATGAGAGCGGGAGGGACACAGATACGCAGTATTTT

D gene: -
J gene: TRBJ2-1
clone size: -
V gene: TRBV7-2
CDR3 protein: CASSPRGEQFF
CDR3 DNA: TGTGCCAGCAGCCCCCGAGGGGAGCAGTTCTTC

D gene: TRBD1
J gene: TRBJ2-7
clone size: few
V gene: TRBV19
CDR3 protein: CASSPTGVSYEQYF
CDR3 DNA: TGTGCCAGTAGTCCGACAGGGGTATCCTACGAGCAGTACTTC

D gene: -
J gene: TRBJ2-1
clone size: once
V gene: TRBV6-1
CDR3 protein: CASSKVGEQFF
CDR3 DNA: TGTGCCAGCAGTAAAGTAGGTGAGCAGTTCTTC

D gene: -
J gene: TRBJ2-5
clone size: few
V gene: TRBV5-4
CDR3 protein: CASSFVPQETQYF
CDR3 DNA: TGTGCCAGCAGCTTTGTCCCCCAAGAGACCCAGTACTTC

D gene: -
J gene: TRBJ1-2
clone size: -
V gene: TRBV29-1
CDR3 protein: CSVRSREGYTF
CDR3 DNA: TGCAGCGTTCGATCCAGGGAAGGCTACACCTTC

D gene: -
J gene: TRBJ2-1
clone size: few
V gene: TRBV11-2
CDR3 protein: CASSSGPAGLTGQFF
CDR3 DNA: TGTGCCAGCAGCTCGGGCCCCGCAGGGTTAACTGGGCAGTTCTTC

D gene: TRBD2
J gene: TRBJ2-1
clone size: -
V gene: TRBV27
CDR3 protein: CASSEGSGLAGKEKRNEQFF
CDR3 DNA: TGTGCCAGCAGTGAAGGGTCGGGACTAGCGGGAAAGGAAAAGAGGAATGAGCAGTTCTTC

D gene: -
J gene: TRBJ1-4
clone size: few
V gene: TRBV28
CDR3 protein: CASSPVGVGGEKLFF
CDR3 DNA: TGTGCCAGCAGCCCAGTGGGGGTCGGGGGTGAAAAACTGTTTTTT

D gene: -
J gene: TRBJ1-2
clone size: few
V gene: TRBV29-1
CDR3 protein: CSVEDRHGYTF
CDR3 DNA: TGCAGCGTTGAAGACCGGCATGGCTACACCTTC

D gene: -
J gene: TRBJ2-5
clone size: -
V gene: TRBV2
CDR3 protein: CASSQGAWAETQYF
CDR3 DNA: TGTGCCAGCAGTCAAGGAGCGTGGGCAGAGACCCAGTACTTC

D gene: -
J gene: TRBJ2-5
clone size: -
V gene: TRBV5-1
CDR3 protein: CASSLVVTSWGETQYF
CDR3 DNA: TGCGCCAGCAGCTTGGTAGTGACTTCGTGGGGAGAGACCCAGTACTTC

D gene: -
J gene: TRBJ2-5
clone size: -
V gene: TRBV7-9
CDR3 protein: CASSLKTQYF
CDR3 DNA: TGTGCCAGCAGCTTGAAGACCCAGTACTTC

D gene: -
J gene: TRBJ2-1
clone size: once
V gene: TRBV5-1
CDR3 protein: CASGNGGGNNEQFF
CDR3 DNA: TGCGCCAGCGGGAACGGTGGGGGAAACAATGAGCAGTTCTTC

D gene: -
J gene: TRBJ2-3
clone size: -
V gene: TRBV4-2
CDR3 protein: CASSQQSGTDTQYF
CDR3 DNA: TGTGCCAGCAGCCAACAGAGCGGCACAGATACGCAGTATTTT

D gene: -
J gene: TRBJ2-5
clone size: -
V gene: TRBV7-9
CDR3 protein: CASSPEPATQYF
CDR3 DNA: TGTGCCAGCAGCCCAGAGCCAGCTACCCAGTACTTC